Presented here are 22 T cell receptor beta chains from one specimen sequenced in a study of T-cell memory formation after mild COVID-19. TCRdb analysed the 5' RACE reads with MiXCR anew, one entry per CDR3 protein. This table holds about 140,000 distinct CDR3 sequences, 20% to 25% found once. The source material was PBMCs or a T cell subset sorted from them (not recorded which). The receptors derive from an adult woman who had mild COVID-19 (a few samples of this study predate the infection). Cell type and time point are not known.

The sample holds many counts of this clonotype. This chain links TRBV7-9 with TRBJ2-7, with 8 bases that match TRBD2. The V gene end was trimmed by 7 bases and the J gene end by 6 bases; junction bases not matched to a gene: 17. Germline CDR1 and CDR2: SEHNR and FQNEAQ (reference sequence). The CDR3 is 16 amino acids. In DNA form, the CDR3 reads TGTGCCAGCACCACACCCCAACCCGGGGGGGATCGCGAGCAGTACTTC. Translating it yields CASTTPQPGGDREQYF.

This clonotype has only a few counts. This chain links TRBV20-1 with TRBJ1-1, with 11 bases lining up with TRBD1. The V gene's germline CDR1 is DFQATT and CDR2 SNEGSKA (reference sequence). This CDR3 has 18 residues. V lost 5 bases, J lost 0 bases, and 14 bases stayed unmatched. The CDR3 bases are TGCAGTGCTTATGTCGTCGATCGGACAGGGGGCATGAACACTGAAGCTTTCTTT. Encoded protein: CSAYVVDRTGGMNTEAFF.

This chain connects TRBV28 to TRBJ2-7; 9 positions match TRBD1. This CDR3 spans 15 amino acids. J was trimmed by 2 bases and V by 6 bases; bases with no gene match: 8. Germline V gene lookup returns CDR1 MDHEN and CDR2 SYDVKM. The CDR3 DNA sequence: TGTGCCAGCAGCCTCCGGGGGACAGGGACCTACGAGCAGTACTTC. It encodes CASSLRGTGTYEQYF.

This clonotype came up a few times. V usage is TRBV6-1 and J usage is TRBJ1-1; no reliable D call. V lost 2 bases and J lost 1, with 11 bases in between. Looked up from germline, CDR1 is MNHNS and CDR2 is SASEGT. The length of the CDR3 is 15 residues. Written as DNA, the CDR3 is TGTGCCAGCAGTGAAAGGGCACCAGAGAACACTGAAGCTTTCTTT. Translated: CASSERAPENTEAFF.

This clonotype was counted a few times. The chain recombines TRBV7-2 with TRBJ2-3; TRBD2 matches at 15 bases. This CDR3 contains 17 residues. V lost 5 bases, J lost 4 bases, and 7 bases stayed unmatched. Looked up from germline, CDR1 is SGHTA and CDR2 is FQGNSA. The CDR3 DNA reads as TGTGCCAGCAGCCCCGGACTAGCGGGAGGGCCGTCAGATACGCAGTATTTT. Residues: CASSPGLAGGPSDTQYF.

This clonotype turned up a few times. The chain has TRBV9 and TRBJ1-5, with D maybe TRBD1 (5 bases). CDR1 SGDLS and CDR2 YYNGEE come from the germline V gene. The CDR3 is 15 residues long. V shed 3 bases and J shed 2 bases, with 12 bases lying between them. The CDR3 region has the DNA TGTGCCAGCAGCGCCGACGGGGGGGGCAATCAGCCCCAGCATTTT. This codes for CASSADGGGNQPQHF.

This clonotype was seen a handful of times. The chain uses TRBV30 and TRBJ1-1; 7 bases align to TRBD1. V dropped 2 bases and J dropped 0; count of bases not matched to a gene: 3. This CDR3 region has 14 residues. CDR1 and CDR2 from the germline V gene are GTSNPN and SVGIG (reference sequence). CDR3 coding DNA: TGTGCCTGGAGTTGGGGGACAGTGAACACTGAAGCTTTCTTT. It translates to CAWSWGTVNTEAFF.

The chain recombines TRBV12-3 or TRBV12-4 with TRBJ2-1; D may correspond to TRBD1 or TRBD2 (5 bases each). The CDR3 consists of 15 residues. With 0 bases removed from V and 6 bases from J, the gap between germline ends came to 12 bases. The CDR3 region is CASSLALGDPNEQFF. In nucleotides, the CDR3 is TGTGCCAGCAGTTTAGCGCTGGGGGACCCCAATGAGCAGTTCTTC.

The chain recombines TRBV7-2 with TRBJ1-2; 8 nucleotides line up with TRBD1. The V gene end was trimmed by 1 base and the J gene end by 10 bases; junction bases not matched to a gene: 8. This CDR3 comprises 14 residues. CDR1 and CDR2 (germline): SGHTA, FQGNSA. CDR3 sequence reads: CASSLEAGGSYYTF. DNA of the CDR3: TGTGCCAGCAGCTTAGAGGCAGGGGGCAGTTACTACACCTTC.

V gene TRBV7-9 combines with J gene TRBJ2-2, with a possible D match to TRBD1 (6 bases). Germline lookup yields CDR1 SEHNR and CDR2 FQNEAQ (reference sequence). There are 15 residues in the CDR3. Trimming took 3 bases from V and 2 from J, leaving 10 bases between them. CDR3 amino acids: CASSLGDTNTGELFF. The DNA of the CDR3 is TGTGCCAGCAGCTTGGGGGACACCAACACCGGGGAGCTGTTTTTT.

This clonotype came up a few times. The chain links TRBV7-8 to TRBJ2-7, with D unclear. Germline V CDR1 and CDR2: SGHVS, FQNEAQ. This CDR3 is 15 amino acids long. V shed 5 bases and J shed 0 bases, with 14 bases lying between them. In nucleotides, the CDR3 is TGTGCCAGCAGCGAACGGCGTCTGAGCTCCTACGAGCAGTACTTC. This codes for CASSERRLSSYEQYF.

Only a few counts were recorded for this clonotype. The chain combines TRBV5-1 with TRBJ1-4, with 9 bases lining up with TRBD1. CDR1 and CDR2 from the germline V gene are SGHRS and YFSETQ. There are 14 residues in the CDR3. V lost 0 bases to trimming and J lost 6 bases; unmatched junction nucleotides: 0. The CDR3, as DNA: TGCGCCAGCAGCTTGGGGGACAGGGATGAAAAACTGTTTTTT. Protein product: CASSLGDRDEKLFF.

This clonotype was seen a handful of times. CDR3 DNA sequence: TGTGCCAGCAGCTTGGCCGGGGGACCTCAGCCCCAGCATTTT. Translating gives CASSLAGGPQPQHF. The V call is TRBV5-5, the J call TRBJ1-5; D possibly corresponds to TRBD1 (5 bases). CDR3 length: 14 amino acids. Trimming left V 0 bases short and J 6 bases short, with 10 bases between. CDR1 SGHKS and CDR2 YYEKEE come from the germline V gene (reference sequence).

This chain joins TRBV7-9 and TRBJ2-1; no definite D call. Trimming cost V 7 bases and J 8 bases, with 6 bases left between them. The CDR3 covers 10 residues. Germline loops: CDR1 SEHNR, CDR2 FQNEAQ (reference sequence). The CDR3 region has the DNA TGTGCCAGCAAGTCGGATGAGCAGTTCTTC. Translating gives CASKSDEQFF.

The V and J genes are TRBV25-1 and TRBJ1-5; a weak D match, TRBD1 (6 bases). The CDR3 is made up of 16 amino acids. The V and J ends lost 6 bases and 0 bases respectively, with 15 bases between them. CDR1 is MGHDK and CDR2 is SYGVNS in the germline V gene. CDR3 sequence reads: CASSGGTLTSNQPQHF. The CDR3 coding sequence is TGTGCCAGCAGCGGAGGGACACTGACTAGCAATCAGCCCCAGCATTTT.

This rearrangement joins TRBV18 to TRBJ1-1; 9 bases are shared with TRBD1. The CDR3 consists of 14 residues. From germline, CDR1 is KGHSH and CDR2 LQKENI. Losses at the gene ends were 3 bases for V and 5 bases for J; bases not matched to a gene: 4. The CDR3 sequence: CASSPGTGWTEAFF. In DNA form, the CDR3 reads TGTGCCAGCTCACCCGGGACAGGGTGGACTGAAGCTTTCTTT.

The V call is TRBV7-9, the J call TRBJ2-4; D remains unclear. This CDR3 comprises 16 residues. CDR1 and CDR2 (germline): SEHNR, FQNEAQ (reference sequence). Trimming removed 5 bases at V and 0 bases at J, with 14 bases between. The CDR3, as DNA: TGTGCCAGCAGCATAGGGTCAGGCCTAGCCAAAAACATTCAGTACTTC. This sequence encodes CASSIGSGLAKNIQYF.

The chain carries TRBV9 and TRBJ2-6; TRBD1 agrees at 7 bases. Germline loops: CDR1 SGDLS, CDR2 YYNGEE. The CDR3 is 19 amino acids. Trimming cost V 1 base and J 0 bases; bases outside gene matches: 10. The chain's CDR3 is CASSVPWDSASSGANVLTF. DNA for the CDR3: TGTGCCAGCAGCGTACCGTGGGACAGCGCGAGCTCTGGGGCCAACGTCCTGACTTTC. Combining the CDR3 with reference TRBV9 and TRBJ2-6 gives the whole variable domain DSGVTQTPKHLITATGQRVTLRCSPRSGDLSVYWYQQSLDQGLQFLIQYYNGEERAKGNILERFSAQQFPDLHSELNLSSLELGDSALYFCASSVPWDSASSGANVLTFGAGSRLTVL.

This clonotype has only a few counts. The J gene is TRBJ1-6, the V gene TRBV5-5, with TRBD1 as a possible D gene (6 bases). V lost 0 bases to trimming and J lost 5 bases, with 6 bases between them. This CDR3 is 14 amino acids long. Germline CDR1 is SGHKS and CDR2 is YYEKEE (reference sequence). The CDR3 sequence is CASSLAGDNSPLHF. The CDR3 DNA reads TGTGCCAGCAGCTTGGCAGGGGATAATTCACCCCTCCACTTT.

The CDR3 nucleotides read TGTGCCATCAGTGACCCAACCGGGACTGGATACTATGGCTACACCTTC. Its protein is CAISDPTGTGYYGYTF. This chain uses TRBV10-3 with TRBJ1-2; D is possibly TRBD1 (5 bases). The CDR3 extends over 16 amino acids. Between the trimmed V and J ends, which lost 3 bases and 3 bases, there was a span of 17 bases. Germline CDR1 ENHRY, CDR2 SYGVKD.

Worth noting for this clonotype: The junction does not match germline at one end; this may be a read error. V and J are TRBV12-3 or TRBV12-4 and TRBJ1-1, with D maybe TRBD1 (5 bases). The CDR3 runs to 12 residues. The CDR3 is CASSLGTGRLEF. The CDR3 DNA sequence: TGTGCCAGCAGCTTGGGGACTGGGAGACTGGAGTTT.

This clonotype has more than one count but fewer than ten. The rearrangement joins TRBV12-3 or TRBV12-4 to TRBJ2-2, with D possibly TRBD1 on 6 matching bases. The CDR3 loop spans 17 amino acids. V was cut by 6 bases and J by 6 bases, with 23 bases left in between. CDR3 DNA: TGTGCCAGCAGAAAGAAGCCAGGGGATTCTTTTCCCGGGGAGCTGTTTTTT. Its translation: CASRKKPGDSFPGELFF.